This T cell receptor beta chain is drawn from a study of CD8+ T cells in alopecia areata. Overall study: Disease severity was quantified as SALT score of affected scalp area.

Treatment given: oral pan-JAK inhibitor, 5-10 mg twice daily. Study conclusions and caveats: Treatment with tofacitinib significantly lowered scalp clonality and reduced expanded CD8+ clones among the top 100. Possibly because of HLA-related factors, TCR sharing was less clear across patients than in mice.

Note on this clone: Its antigen is still unknown.

The sequencing template was cDNA reverse transcribed from extracted RNA. The repertoire was sequenced with immunoSEQ multiplex PCR; TCRdb's copy has only in-frame clones and lacks some. The sample comprises 80,000 to 95,000 clones, 44% of which are singletons, and 15% to 20% rests with the top ten. The specimen comprised CD8+ T cells sorted from blood, sampled at week 24, from a patient treated with tofacitinib. The clonotype originates from a human donor with alopecia areata.

The CDR3 region is CASKGPNTEAFF. CDR3 coding DNA: TGTGCCAGCAAGGGCCCTAACACTGAAGCTTTCTTT. This rearrangement joins TRBV7-9 to TRBJ1-1; unclear D gene. The CDR3 is made up of 12 amino acids. Germline assignment: CDR1 SEHNR and CDR2 FQNEAQ (reference sequence). The V and J ends lost 7 bases and 2 bases respectively, with 8 bases between them.